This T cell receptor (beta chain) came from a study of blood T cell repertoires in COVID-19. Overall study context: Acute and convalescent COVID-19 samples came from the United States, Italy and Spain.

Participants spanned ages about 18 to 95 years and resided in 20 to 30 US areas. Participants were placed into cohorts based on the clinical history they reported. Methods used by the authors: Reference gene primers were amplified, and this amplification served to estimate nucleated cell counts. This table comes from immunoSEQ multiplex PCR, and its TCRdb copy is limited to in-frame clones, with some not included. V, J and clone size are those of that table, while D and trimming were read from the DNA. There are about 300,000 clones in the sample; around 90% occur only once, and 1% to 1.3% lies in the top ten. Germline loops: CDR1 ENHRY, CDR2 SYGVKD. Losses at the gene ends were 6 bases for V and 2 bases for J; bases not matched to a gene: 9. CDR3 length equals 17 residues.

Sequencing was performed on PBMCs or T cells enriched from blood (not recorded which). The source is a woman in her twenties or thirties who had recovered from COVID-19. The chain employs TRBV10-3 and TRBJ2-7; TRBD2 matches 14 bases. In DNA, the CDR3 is TGTGCCATCAGAGCCCGGACTAGCGGGGGGATTGCCTACGAGCAGTACTTC. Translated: CAIRARTSGGIAYEQYF.